This TCR beta chain originates from a study of beta chain features in type 1 diabetes. Study summary: The study found patients and healthy donors alike in age, gender and cell yields. Study-level findings and limits: In all four CD4+ subsets, TCRB CDR3 length was significantly, moderately reduced in type 1 diabetes. Diminished insertions and augmented deletions at VDJ junctions characterized type 1 diabetes patients. There was a possibility that cDNA sequencing over-represented cells with high TCR expression.

CDR3 length: 13 residues. The V and J ends lost 3 bases and 5 bases respectively, with 10 bases between them. Germline V gene lookup returns CDR1 KGHSH and CDR2 LQKENI. What was sequenced were expressed TCRB transcripts, since all of the isolated RNA had been reverse transcribed. The table came from immunoSEQ multiplex PCR; TCRdb's copy has only in-frame clones and leaves some out. The table has over 200,000 clones, approximately 10% seen once. In its sample, this clone was seen a few times. Its antigen is not known. Other DNA sequences from this sample encode an identical CDR3 as well. Source material: naive CD4+ T cells from blood. The V and J genes are TRBV18 and TRBJ2-5; tentatively, D is TRBD2 (6 bases). The sequence was obtained from a young man with type 1 diabetes. The CDR3 sequence is CASSPTEGETQYF. In nucleotides, the CDR3 is TGTGCCAGCTCACCCACGGAGGGGGAGACCCAGTACTTC.